These 13 T cell receptor beta chains were sequenced from one sample in a study of cytomegalovirus exposure and HLA in healthy donors. Use of 60 Vbeta and 13 Jbeta primers characterized the PCR. The data were produced by immunoSEQ multiplex PCR, yet TCRdb's version contains in-frame clones alone and is incomplete. The sample lists roughly 150,000 clones; around 79% were seen once. The source material was PBMCs. These receptors were obtained from a man aged 30 to 45 in good health and CMV-seropositive.

The chain recombines TRBV7-2 with TRBJ2-7; TRBD2 aligns across 8 bases. The V segment lost 2 bases and the J segment 6 bases; nucleotides outside the gene matches: 0. Germline CDR1 reads SGHTA; CDR2 reads FQGNSA. The length of the CDR3 is 12 residues. DNA of the CDR3: TGTGCCAGCAGCTTAAGCGGGGGCGAGCAGTACTTC. This encodes CASSLSGGEQYF.

CDR3 residues: CASSSGLAGMVAGELFF. CDR3 nucleotides: TGTGCCAGCAGCTCCGGACTAGCGGGAATGGTGGCCGGGGAGCTGTTTTTT. The chain employs TRBV11-2 and TRBJ2-2; 12 bases align to TRBD2. CDR3 length: 17 residues. Germline-derived CDR1 and CDR2 are SGHAT and FQNNGV. The junction had 9 bases not matched to a gene; V was cut back by 4 bases and J by 6 bases.

This sequence joins TRBV4-3 and TRBJ2-1; 13 bases map to TRBD2. CDR1 is LGHNA and CDR2 is YSLEER in the germline V gene. This CDR3 has 19 residues. With 0 bases clipped from V and 1 base from J, the junction kept 6 bases outside the gene matches. CDR3 nucleotide sequence: TGCGCCAGCAGCCAAGAAACTAGCGGGGGGGCCATATCCTACAATGAGCAGTTCTTC. Protein product: CASSQETSGGAISYNEQFF.

The CDR3 reads CAWSPPGQVNEKLFF. The CDR3 coding sequence is TGTGCCTGGAGTCCACCGGGACAGGTTAATGAAAAACTGTTTTTT. The chain is built from TRBV30 and TRBJ1-4; 8 nucleotides line up with TRBD1. This CDR3 has 15 amino acids. Germline assignment: CDR1 GTSNPN and CDR2 SVGIG (reference sequence). With V trimmed by 2 bases and J by 4 bases, 6 bases remained unmatched.

This sequence joins TRBV29-1 and TRBJ2-5; TRBD2 agrees at 7 bases. This CDR3 region has 13 residues. J lost 5 bases, V lost 1 base, and 4 bases had no gene match. CDR1 SQVTM and CDR2 ANQGSEA come from the germline V gene. The CDR3 sequence is CSVEAGGEETQYF. In nucleotides, the CDR3 is TGCAGCGTTGAAGCGGGGGGAGAGGAGACCCAGTACTTC.

The J gene is TRBJ2-1, the V gene TRBV7-9; the D gene is possibly TRBD2 (5 bases). This CDR3 region has 17 residues. With 5 bases removed from V and 1 base from J, the gap between germline ends came to 18 bases. The germline gives CDR1 SEHNR, CDR2 FQNEAQ (reference sequence). For the CDR3, the DNA is TGTGCCAGCAGCCCTGCGGACTCCTTCCTATCCTACAATGAGCAGTTCTTC. Protein product: CASSPADSFLSYNEQFF.

This rearrangement joins TRBV19 to TRBJ2-7; 9 bases agree with TRBD1. The ends lost 6 bases at V and 3 bases at J; junction bases unmatched: 9. The length of the CDR3 is 15 residues. The germline gives CDR1 LNHDA, CDR2 SQIVND (reference sequence). The CDR3 sequence: CASSLRTGDYYEQYF. CDR3 DNA sequence: TGTGCCAGTAGCCTCCGGACAGGGGATTACTACGAGCAGTACTTC.

This sequence joins TRBV5-1 and TRBJ2-1; no clear D. Germline values: CDR1 SGHRS, CDR2 YFSETQ. Trimming took off 0 bases at V and 4 bases at J, with 5 bases between the two ends. The CDR3 spans 13 residues. This CDR3 is CASSLDGYNEQFF. Here the CDR3 DNA reads TGCGCCAGCAGCTTGGACGGTTACAATGAGCAGTTCTTC.

This clone was seen once. The chain employs TRBV6-5 and TRBJ2-1; TRBD2 matches 11 bases. This CDR3 contains 14 residues. V was pared by 8 bases and J by 3 bases, with 3 bases of the junction left unmatched. Germline CDR1 MNHEY, CDR2 SVGAGI. The CDR3 DNA follows: TGTGCCAGCGTAGCGGGGGGGGTCTACAATGAGCAGTTCTTC. It encodes CASVAGGVYNEQFF.

The sample holds one count of this clone. The rearrangement links TRBV7-6 to TRBJ1-5; D may be TRBD1 (5 bases). Germline CDR1 is SGHVS and CDR2 is FNYEAQ. The length of the CDR3 is 15 residues. Trimming cost V 6 bases and J 3 bases, with 15 bases left between them. The DNA of the CDR3 is TGTGCCAGCAGTCATGAATTGGGGCTCAATCAGCCCCAGCATTTT. This encodes CASSHELGLNQPQHF.

The rearrangement uses TRBV7-2 and TRBJ1-1; tentatively, D is TRBD1 (5 bases). This CDR3 has 12 residues. V was pared by 1 base and J by 11 bases, with 11 bases between. Looked up from germline, CDR1 is SGHTA and CDR2 is FQGNSA. The CDR3 sequence is CASSLVWGEAFF. CDR3 sequence (DNA): TGTGCCAGCAGCTTAGTATGGGGGGAGGCTTTCTTT.

In its sample, this clone was seen a few times. The CDR3 reads CASSMSVGSYEQYF. DNA for the CDR3: TGCGCCAGCAGCATGTCCGTCGGCTCCTACGAGCAGTACTTC. The chain is built from TRBV5-1 and TRBJ2-7, with unresolved D. The CDR3 extends over 14 amino acids. Germline CDR1 SGHRS, CDR2 YFSETQ. Trimming took 4 bases from V and 0 from J, leaving 11 bases between them.

Here the CDR3 reads CASSPLRGGPDTQYF. CDR3 DNA: TGTGCCAGCAGCCCCTTGCGGGGGGGTCCAGATACGCAGTATTTT. The genes are TRBV6-5 and TRBJ2-3; 9 bases are shared with TRBD2. The CDR3 covers 15 residues. Germline loops: CDR1 MNHEY, CDR2 SVGAGI. Trimming at V came to 6 bases and at J to 4 bases, leaving 8 bases not matched to a gene.